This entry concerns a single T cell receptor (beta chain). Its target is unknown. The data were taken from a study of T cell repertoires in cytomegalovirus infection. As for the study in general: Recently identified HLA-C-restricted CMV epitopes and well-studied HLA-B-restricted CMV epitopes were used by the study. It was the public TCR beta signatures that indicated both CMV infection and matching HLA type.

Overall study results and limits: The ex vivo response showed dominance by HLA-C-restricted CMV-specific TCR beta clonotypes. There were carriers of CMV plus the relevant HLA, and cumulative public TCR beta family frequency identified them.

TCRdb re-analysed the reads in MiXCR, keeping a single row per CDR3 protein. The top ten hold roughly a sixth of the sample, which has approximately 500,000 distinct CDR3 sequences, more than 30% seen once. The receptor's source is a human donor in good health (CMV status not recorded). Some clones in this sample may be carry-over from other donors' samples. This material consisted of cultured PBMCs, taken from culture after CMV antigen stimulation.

DNA of the CDR3: TGTGCCAGTAGTTCTCAAAGGGGGACTAGCGGCTACAATGAGCAGTTCTTC. It specifies CASSSQRGTSGYNEQFF. This sequence joins TRBV19 and TRBJ2-1; TRBD2 agrees at 11 bases. Per germline, CDR1 LNHDA and CDR2 SQIVND (reference sequence). This CDR3 comprises 17 residues. The V and J ends lost 5 bases and 3 bases, in that order; junction bases with no gene match: 9. Filled out from reference TRBV19 and TRBJ2-1, the complete variable domain reads DGGITQSPKYLFRKEGQNVTLSCEQNLNHDAMYWYRQDPGQGLRLIYYSQIVNDFQKGDIAEGYSVSREKKESFPLTVTSAQKNPTAFYLCASSSQRGTSGYNEQFFGPGTRLTVL.